This is a list of T cell receptor beta chains from one sample in a study of blood T cell repertoires in COVID-19. Only in-frame clones appear in the TCRdb table, and some are missing; sequencing was by immunoSEQ multiplex PCR. The repertoire consists of a few hundred thousand clones, with about 91% occurring once and the leading ten covering just over 2.5%. The material sequenced was peripheral blood. The receptors originated from a young adult with COVID-19, enrolled during active disease. The CDR3 runs from the conserved cysteine through the conserved F or W. A D gene is named only where the DNA matches it firmly. Rows may omit the clone size; those that give it use once, few, many or a size class.

J,D,size,V,CDR3,DNA
TRBJ2-1,TRBD2,NA,TRBV24-1,CATSEGAGGPLASYNEQFF,TGTGCCACCAGTGAAGGAGCGGGAGGGCCACTCGCCTCCTACAATGAGCAGTTCTTC
TRBJ2-3,TRBD2,NA,TRBV9,CASSVGGSGRAKDTQYF,TGTGCCAGCAGCGTAGGCGGGAGCGGGAGGGCCAAGGATACGCAGTATTTT
TRBJ2-3,TRBD1,NA,TRBV15,CATSRGTGKDTQYF,TGTGCCACCAGCAGAGGGACAGGGAAAGATACGCAGTATTTT
TRBJ2-6,NA,NA,TRBV9,CASSAQGWVSGANVLTF,TGTGCCAGCAGCGCCCAGGGGTGGGTATCTGGGGCCAACGTCCTGACTTTC
TRBJ2-7,NA,NA,TRBV9,CASSGTEYEQYF,TGTGCCAGCAGCGGTACAGAGTACGAGCAGTACTTC
TRBJ1-2,NA,once,TRBV10-3,CAISGRDTPNYGYTF,TGTGCCATCAGTGGACGGGACACTCCTAACTATGGCTACACCTTC
TRBJ1-4,NA,NA,TRBV10-2,CASRATDSNEKLFF,TGCGCCAGCAGAGCGACGGACTCTAATGAAAAACTGTTTTTT
TRBJ1-4,TRBD1,NA,TRBV9,CASLANRDRGRLNEKLFF,TGTGCCAGCCTAGCAAACCGGGACAGGGGGCGACTAAATGAAAAACTGTTTTTT
TRBJ1-4,NA,NA,TRBV2,CASSFGGLSNEKLFF,TGTGCCAGCAGTTTTGGGGGCTTATCCAATGAAAAACTGTTTTTT
TRBJ2-7,NA,NA,TRBV19,CASSIVAVRAGEQYF,TGTGCCAGTAGTATCGTCGCGGTTAGGGCAGGGGAGCAGTACTTC
TRBJ1-3,NA,NA,TRBV28,CASSLDRSSGNTIYF,TGTGCCAGCAGTTTAGACAGGAGCTCTGGAAACACCATATATTTT
TRBJ2-7,NA,many,TRBV27,CASSWSGSSYEQYF,TGTGCCAGCAGTTGGTCGGGGAGCTCCTACGAGCAGTACTTC
TRBJ2-1,TRBD1,NA,TRBV11-2,CASSLVGTGSGYNEQFF,TGTGCCAGCAGCTTAGTAGGGACAGGGTCAGGCTACAATGAGCAGTTCTTC
TRBJ2-1,TRBD2,NA,TRBV29-1,CSVDSGSYNEQFF,TGCAGCGTTGATAGCGGGTCTTACAATGAGCAGTTCTTC
TRBJ2-7,NA,NA,TRBV6-6,CASSYSPNYEQYF,TGTGCCAGCAGTTACTCCCCTAACTACGAGCAGTACTTC
TRBJ2-3,TRBD2,NA,TRBV5-1,CASSSTSQTSGSPDTQYF,TGCGCCAGCAGCTCGACCTCTCAGACTAGCGGGAGCCCAGATACGCAGTATTTT
TRBJ2-7,NA,NA,TRBV2,CASSAGAGYEQYF,TGTGCCAGCAGTGCAGGGGCAGGGTACGAGCAGTACTTC
TRBJ2-5,TRBD2,NA,TRBV9,CASSPTSGFQETQYF,TGTGCCAGCAGCCCGACTAGCGGTTTCCAAGAGACCCAGTACTTC
TRBJ2-5,NA,NA,TRBV2,CASSDRRENQETQYF,TGTGCCAGCAGTGACAGACGGGAAAACCAAGAGACCCAGTACTTC
TRBJ2-5,NA,NA,TRBV5-1,CASSFDGEETQYF,TGCGCCAGCAGCTTTGACGGGGAAGAGACCCAGTACTTC
TRBJ1-1,NA,NA,TRBV7-9,CASSIPGESAEAFF,TGTGCCAGCAGCATCCCCGGGGAGAGCGCTGAAGCTTTCTTT
TRBJ1-2,NA,NA,TRBV6-1,CASSEGAARGREGYTF,TGTGCCAGCAGTGAAGGGGCTGCGCGGGGGCGAGAAGGCTACACCTTC
TRBJ1-2,TRBD1,NA,TRBV7-9,CASSLLGQGEANYGYTF,TGTGCCAGCAGCTTATTGGGACAGGGGGAAGCTAACTATGGCTACACCTTC
TRBJ2-5,NA,NA,TRBV24-1,CATSRTRGGGETQYF,TGTGCCACCAGTAGAACTCGAGGGGGAGGGGAGACCCAGTACTTC
TRBJ1-3,NA,NA,TRBV18,CASSPPPANTIYF,TGTGCCAGCTCACCCCCCCCAGCGAACACCATATATTTT
TRBJ2-4,NA,NA,TRBV6-2/TRBV6-3,CASSYAGTANIQYF,TGTGCCAGCAGTTACGCCGGGACTGCCAACATTCAGTACTTC
TRBJ1-5,NA,NA,TRBV28,CASRAPPRNQPQHF,TGTGCCAGCAGAGCCCCCCCGAGGAATCAGCCCCAGCATTTT
TRBJ2-1,TRBD2,NA,TRBV6-5,CASRTSGVNEQFF,TGTGCCAGCAGGACTAGCGGGGTGAATGAGCAGTTCTTC
TRBJ1-3,NA,NA,TRBV11-2,CASNRDTSGNTIYF,TGTGCCAGCAACCGGGACACCTCTGGAAACACCATATATTTT
TRBJ1-2,NA,NA,TRBV5-1,CASTLGYSYGYTF,TGCGCCAGCACCTTGGGGTATAGCTATGGCTACACCTTC
TRBJ2-2,NA,NA,TRBV7-9,CASSLGVGDTGELFF,TGTGCCAGCAGCTTAGGGGTAGGGGACACCGGGGAGCTGTTTTTT
TRBJ1-1,NA,NA,TRBV4-1,CASSPLAGVQVNTEAFF,TGCGCCAGCAGCCCCCTAGCCGGGGTTCAAGTAAACACTGAAGCTTTCTTT
TRBJ2-1,TRBD2,NA,TRBV9,CASSRGGSGDRGLGSYNEQFF,TGTGCCAGCAGCCGTGGGGGGAGCGGGGATCGCGGTCTGGGTTCCTACAATGAGCAGTTCTTC
TRBJ2-5,NA,once,TRBV2,CASSEYSETQYF,TGTGCCAGCAGTGAATATTCAGAGACCCAGTACTTC
TRBJ2-7,NA,NA,TRBV25-1,CASSEKAGTYEQYF,TGTGCCAGCAGTGAAAAGGCGGGGACCTACGAGCAGTACTTC
TRBJ1-2,TRBD1,NA,TRBV7-9,CASRSDRGQGYTF,TGTGCCAGCAGATCGGACAGGGGGCAAGGCTACACCTTC
TRBJ2-5,TRBD2,NA,TRBV7-8,CAGGLAGVGETQYF,TGTGCCGGGGGACTAGCGGGAGTTGGAGAGACCCAGTACTTC
TRBJ2-1,TRBD2,NA,TRBV2,CASSDRTSGYNEQFF,TGTGCCAGCTCAGATAGGACTAGCGGCTACAATGAGCAGTTCTTC
TRBJ2-2,NA,NA,TRBV30,CAWITGYANTGELFF,TGTGCCTGGATAACAGGGTACGCGAACACCGGGGAGCTGTTTTTT
TRBJ2-1,NA,NA,TRBV14,CASSQGGGYYNEQFF,TGTGCCAGCAGCCAAGGTGGCGGCTACTACAATGAGCAGTTCTTC
TRBJ2-5,TRBD2,NA,TRBV10-3,CAISESVGLGEGRRETQYF,TGTGCCATCAGTGAATCCGTAGGGTTGGGGGAGGGCCGTCGGGAGACCCAGTACTTC
TRBJ2-1,NA,many,TRBV6-6,CASREDSRGWNEQFF,TGTGCCAGCAGAGAGGACAGTCGCGGGTGGAATGAGCAGTTCTTC
TRBJ1-2,TRBD1,NA,TRBV27,CASSPFQGGNYGYTF,TGTGCCAGCAGTCCCTTCCAGGGGGGCAACTATGGCTACACCTTC
TRBJ2-7,NA,NA,TRBV6-2/TRBV6-3,CASSFSTYEQYF,TGTGCCAGCAGTTTCAGTACCTACGAGCAGTACTTC